The 11 T cell receptor beta chains below were found in one sample sequenced in a study of radiation and T cells in renal cell carcinoma (dated by TCRdb to about 2020). Per the publication, the time point label means: tumor resected at nephrectomy. In light of the paper, this sample's treatment or condition label describes: 15 Gy SBRT to primary tumor, nephrectomy 4 weeks later. The protocol used for the library was the immunoSEQ multiplex PCR assay. TCRdb carries this immuneACCESS record with in-frame sequences only. Its versions omit some clonotypes, under half of them owing to an unresolved V gene in the studies checked, with the rest unexplained. The sample contains 10,000 to 15,000 clones, more than 30% of them found a single time. The ten largest account for just over 15% of the sample. The sample consisted of tumor tissue, taken from a patient whose treatment included radiotherapy and nephrectomy. Receptors were obtained from a man in his sixties with renal cell carcinoma.

The chain uses TRBV9 and TRBJ1-1; tentative D call: TRBD1 (5 bases). CDR1 and CDR2 (germline): SGDLS, YYNGEE. Trimming pared 7 bases from V and 11 bases from J, leaving 21 bases between. This CDR3 spans 13 amino acids. The DNA of the CDR3 is TGTGCCAGCGCCCGTGACAGTAAGAACCTGGCTTTCTTT. Protein: CASARDSKNLAFF.

This clone appeared a few times. V is TRBV5-4 and J is TRBJ1-1; D may be TRBD1 (5 bases). This CDR3 comprises 14 residues. Trimming pared 0 bases from V and 4 bases from J, leaving 10 bases between. In germline, CDR1 is SGHNT, CDR2 YYREEE (reference sequence). CDR3 protein: CASSLGGGSTEAFF. The CDR3 DNA follows: TGTGCCAGCAGCTTGGGTGGGGGAAGCACTGAAGCTTTCTTT.

This clone occurred a few times. J is TRBJ1-6 and V is TRBV30, with 7 bases that match TRBD1. There are 14 residues in the CDR3. CDR1 and CDR2 from the germline V gene are GTSNPN and SVGIG (reference sequence). The J segment lost 5 bases and the V segment lost 1 base, leaving 2 bases of the junction unmatched. The DNA of the CDR3 is TGTGCCTGGAGTGCCGGGACAGATAATTCACCCCTCCACTTT. This sequence encodes CAWSAGTDNSPLHF.

This clone was observed at least ten times. The chain carries TRBV13 and TRBJ2-5, with unresolved D. CDR1 is PRHDT and CDR2 is FYEKMQ in the germline V gene (reference sequence). CDR3 length equals 13 residues. The V and J ends lost 2 bases and 1 base respectively, with 5 bases between them. Here the CDR3 reads CASSLQSQETQYF. As DNA, the CDR3 is TGTGCCAGCAGCTTACAGAGCCAAGAGACCCAGTACTTC.

A few counts support this clone. This chain connects TRBV5-1 to TRBJ2-3; the D is unclear. Germline CDR1 SGHRS, CDR2 YFSETQ. Trimming took off 1 base at V and 5 bases at J, with 8 bases between the two ends. The CDR3 covers 13 residues. CDR3 amino acids: CASSLNQEDTQYF. The DNA of the CDR3 is TGCGCCAGCAGCTTGAACCAGGAAGATACGCAGTATTTT.

The J gene is TRBJ2-7, the V gene TRBV2; 9 bases align to TRBD2. The V segment lost 4 bases and the J segment 2 bases; nucleotides outside the gene matches: 9. CDR3 size: 16 residues. Germline loops: CDR1 SNHLY, CDR2 FYNNEI. Here the CDR3 DNA reads TGTGCCAGCAGTGTTAGCGGGAGCCCTTACCCCTACGAGCAGTACGTC. It is translated as CASSVSGSPYPYEQYV.

The gene calls are TRBV30 and TRBJ2-3; D is ambiguous. This CDR3 is 13 amino acids long. The germline gives CDR1 GTSNPN, CDR2 SVGIG (reference sequence). V lost 3 bases to trimming and J lost 1 base, with 8 bases between them. CDR3 amino acids: CAWRTGGTDTQYF. The DNA for the CDR3 is TGTGCCTGGAGGACTGGAGGCACAGATACGCAGTATTTT. Variable domain in full (rest from reference TRBV30 and TRBJ2-3): SQTIHQWPATLVQPVGSPLSLECTVEGTSNPNLYWYRQAAGRGLQLLFYSVGIGQISSEVPQNLSASRPQDRQFILSSKKLLLSDSGFYLCAWRTGGTDTQYFGPGTRLTVL.

This clone has just a few counts. This sequence joins TRBV2 and TRBJ1-2, with TRBD1 matching 7 bases. The CDR3 has 17 residues. J lost 4 bases, V lost 1 base, and 12 bases had no gene match. Germline V gives CDR1 SNHLY, CDR2 FYNNEI. CDR3 DNA sequence: TGTGCCAGCAGTGAAGATCTCTGGGACAGCCCTCTCTATGGCTACACCTTC. Protein product: CASSEDLWDSPLYGYTF.

This clone has just a few counts. This chain links TRBV6-1 with TRBJ2-5; D uncertain. Trimming stripped 5 bases from V and 5 bases from J, with 15 bases between. Per the germline V gene, CDR1 is MNHNS and CDR2 is SASEGT. The CDR3 sequence is 14 residues long. In nucleotides, the CDR3 is TGTGCCAGCAGTAAAGACCTGGAGTTGGAGACCCAGTACTTC. It codes for CASSKDLELETQYF.

This clone is medium-sized (0.01 to 0.1%) by share. The chain carries TRBV20-1 and TRBJ2-1; no firm D call. CDR1 and CDR2 from the germline V gene are DFQATT and SNEGSKA (reference sequence). The V gene lost 0 bases and the J gene lost 4 bases, with 1 base spanning the gap. This CDR3 spans 11 amino acids. CDR3 sequence (DNA): TGCAGTGCTAGAGATTACAATGAGCAGTTCTTC. Translating gives CSARDYNEQFF.

This clone was found a few times. The rearrangement joins TRBV4-3 to TRBJ2-2; the D gene is possibly TRBD2 (5 bases). Germline V gene sequence: CDR1 LGHNA, CDR2 YSLEER. The CDR3 runs 14 residues. Trimming left V 3 bases short and J 6 bases short, with 11 bases between. CDR3 amino acids: CASSQERGPGELFF. In DNA, the CDR3 is TGCGCCAGCAGCCAGGAACGGGGTCCCGGGGAGCTGTTTTTT.